This TCR beta chain was sequenced in a study of regulatory T cells in long-lasting Graves disease. On the study more broadly: Those with persistent Graves' disease had received antithyroid drugs for over 5 years with positive TSH receptor antibodies. Notes on the study in general: Favoring TRBV28, TRBJ1-2 and TRBJ2-5 was a feature seen in persistent disease.

This clonotype was seen ten or more times. Its target is unknown. The germline CDR1 and CDR2 sequences are SGHAT and FQNNGV. The CDR3 runs 14 residues. V lost 0 bases to trimming and J lost 2 bases, with 8 bases between them. Construction of the TCR beta libraries employed iRepertoire HTBI primers in conjunction with Arm-PCR of CDR3 regions. Using its own MiXCR run on the multiplex PCR reads, TCRdb lists one record per CDR3 protein. The sample has 700,000 or so distinct CDR3 sequences, 25% to 35% seen once. The sample's time point: persistent/refractory GD, antithyroid drugs over 5 years with positive TRAb. PBMC-derived RNA was used for the TCR library. All patients originated from an endocrinology department located in Xi'an, China. Staff took roughly 8.1 milliliters of peripheral blood and put it into EDTA tubes.

Source: peripheral blood mononuclear cells (PBMCs), taken when the disease was refractory, from a patient treated with antithyroid drugs. The sequence came from a female donor with Graves disease. The J gene is TRBJ2-7, the V gene TRBV11-2; tentatively, D is TRBD2 (6 bases). The CDR3, as DNA: TGTGCCAGCAGCTTAGAAGCGGGTCCCTACGAGCAGTACTTC. As protein: CASSLEAGPYEQYF.